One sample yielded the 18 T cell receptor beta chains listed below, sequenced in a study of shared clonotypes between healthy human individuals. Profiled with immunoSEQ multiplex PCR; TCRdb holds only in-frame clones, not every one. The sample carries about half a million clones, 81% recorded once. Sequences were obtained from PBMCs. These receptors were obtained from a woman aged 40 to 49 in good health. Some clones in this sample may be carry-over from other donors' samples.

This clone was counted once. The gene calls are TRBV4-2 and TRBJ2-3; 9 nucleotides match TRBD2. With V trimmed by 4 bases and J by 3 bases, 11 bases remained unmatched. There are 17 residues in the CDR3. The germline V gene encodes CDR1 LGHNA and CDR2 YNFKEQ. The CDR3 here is CASSPIGSGSQTDTQYF. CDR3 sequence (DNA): TGTGCCAGCAGCCCAATTGGTAGCGGGAGTCAGACAGATACGCAGTATTTT.

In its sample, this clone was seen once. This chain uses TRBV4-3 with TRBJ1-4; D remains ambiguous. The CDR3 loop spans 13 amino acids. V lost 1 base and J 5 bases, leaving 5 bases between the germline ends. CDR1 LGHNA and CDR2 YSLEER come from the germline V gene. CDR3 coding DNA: TGCGCCAGCAGCCAAGCCAGCAATGAAAAACTGTTTTTT. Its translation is CASSQASNEKLFF.

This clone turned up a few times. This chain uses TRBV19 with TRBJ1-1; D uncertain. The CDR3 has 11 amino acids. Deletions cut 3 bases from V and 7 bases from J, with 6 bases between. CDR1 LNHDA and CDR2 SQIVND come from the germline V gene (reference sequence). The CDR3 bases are TGTGCCAGTAGTATCTGGGATGAAGCTTTCTTT. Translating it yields CASSIWDEAFF.

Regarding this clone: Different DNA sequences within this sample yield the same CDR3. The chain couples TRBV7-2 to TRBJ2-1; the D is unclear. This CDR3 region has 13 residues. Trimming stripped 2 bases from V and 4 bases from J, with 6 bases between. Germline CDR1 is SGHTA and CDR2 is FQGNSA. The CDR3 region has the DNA TGTGCCAGCAGCTTAAGAGCGTACAATGAGCAGTTCTTC. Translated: CASSLRAYNEQFF. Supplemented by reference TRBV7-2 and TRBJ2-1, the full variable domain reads GAGVSQSPSNKVTEKGKDVELRCDPISGHTALYWYRQSLGQGLEFLIYFQGNSAPDKSGLPSDRFSAERTGGSVSTLTIQRTQQEDSAVYLCASSLRAYNEQFFGPGTRLTVL.

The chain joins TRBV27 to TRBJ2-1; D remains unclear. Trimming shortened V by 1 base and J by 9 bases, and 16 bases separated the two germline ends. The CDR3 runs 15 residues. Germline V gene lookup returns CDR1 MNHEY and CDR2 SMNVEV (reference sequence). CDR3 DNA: TGTGCCAGCAGTTTATGGGGTATCTCTATGGGTGAGCAGTTCTTC. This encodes CASSLWGISMGEQFF.

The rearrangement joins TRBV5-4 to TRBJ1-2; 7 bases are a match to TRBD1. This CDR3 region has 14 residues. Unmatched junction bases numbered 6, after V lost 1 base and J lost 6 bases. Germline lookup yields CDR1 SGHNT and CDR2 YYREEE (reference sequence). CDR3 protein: CASSLLTGTDGYTF. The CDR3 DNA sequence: TGTGCCAGCAGCTTGTTGACAGGGACGGATGGCTACACCTTC.

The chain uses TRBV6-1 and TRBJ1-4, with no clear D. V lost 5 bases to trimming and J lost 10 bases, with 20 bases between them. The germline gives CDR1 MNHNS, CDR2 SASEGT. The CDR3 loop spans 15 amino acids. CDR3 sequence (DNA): TGTGCCAGCAGTATAGAAAACGTGGGCCAAGCAAAACTGTTTTTT. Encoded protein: CASSIENVGQAKLFF.

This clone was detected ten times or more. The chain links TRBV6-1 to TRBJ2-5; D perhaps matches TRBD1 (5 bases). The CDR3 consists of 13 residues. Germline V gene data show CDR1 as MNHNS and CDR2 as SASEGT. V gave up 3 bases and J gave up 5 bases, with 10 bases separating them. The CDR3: CASSDGHSETQYF. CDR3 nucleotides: TGTGCCAGCAGTGACGGACACTCGGAGACCCAGTACTTC.

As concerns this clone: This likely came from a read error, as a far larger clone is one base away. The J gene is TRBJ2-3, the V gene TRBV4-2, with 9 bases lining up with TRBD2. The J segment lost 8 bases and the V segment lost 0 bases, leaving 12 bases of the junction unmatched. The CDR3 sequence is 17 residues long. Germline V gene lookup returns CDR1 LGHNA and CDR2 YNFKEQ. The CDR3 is CASSQEVVSGSWCTQYF. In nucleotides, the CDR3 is TGTGCCAGCAGCCAAGAAGTGGTTAGCGGGAGTTGGTGTACGCAGTATTTT.

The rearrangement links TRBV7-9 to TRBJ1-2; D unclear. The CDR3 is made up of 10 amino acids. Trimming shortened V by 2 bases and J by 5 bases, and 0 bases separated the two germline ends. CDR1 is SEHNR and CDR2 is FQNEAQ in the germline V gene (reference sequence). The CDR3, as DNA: TGTGCCAGCAGCTTATATGGCTACACCTTC. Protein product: CASSLYGYTF.

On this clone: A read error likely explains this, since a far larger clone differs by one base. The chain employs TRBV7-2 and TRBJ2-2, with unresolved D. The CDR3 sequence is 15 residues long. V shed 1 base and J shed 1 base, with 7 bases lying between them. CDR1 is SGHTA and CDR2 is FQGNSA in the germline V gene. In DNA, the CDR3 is TGTGCCAGCAGCTTAGGCATCGGGAACACCGGGGAGCTGTTTTTT. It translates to CASSLGIGNTGELFF. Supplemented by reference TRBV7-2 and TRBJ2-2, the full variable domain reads GAGVSQSPSNKVTEKGKDVELRCDPISGHTALYWYRQSLGQGLEFLIYFQGNSAPDKSGLPSDRFSAERTGGSVSTLTIQRTQQEDSAVYLCASSLGIGNTGELFFGEGSRLTVL.

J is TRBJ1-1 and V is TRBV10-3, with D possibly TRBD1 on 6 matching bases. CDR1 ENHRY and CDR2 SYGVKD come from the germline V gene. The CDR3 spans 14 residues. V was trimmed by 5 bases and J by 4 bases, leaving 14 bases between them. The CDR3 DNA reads TGTGCCATCAGTCAAAATGGAGGGGGCACTGAAGCTTTCTTT. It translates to CAISQNGGGTEAFF.

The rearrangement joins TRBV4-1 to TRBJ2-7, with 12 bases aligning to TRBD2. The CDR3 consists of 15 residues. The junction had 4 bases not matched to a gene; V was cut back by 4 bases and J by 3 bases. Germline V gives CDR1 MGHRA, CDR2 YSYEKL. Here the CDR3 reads CASSPTSGRNYEQYF. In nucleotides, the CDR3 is TGCGCCAGCAGCCCGACTAGCGGGAGAAACTACGAGCAGTACTTC.

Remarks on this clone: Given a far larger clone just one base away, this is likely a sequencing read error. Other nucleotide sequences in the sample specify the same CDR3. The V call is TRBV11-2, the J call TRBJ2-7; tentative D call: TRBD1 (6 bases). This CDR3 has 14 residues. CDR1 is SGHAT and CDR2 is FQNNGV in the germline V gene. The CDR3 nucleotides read TGTGCCAGCAGCTTAGACAGGGGAGCCGGCGAGCAATACTTC. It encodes CASSLDRGAGEQYF.

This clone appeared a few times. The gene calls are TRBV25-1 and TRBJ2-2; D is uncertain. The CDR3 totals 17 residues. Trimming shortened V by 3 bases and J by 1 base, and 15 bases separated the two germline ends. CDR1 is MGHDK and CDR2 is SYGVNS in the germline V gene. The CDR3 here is CASSDQATQLNTGELFF. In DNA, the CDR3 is TGTGCCAGCAGTGATCAAGCCACCCAGTTGAACACCGGGGAGCTGTTTTTT.

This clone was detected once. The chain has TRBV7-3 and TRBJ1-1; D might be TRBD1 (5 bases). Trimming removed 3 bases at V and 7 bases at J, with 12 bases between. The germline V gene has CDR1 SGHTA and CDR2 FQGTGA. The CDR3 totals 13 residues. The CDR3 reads CASSLLGQGEAFF. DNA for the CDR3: TGTGCCAGCAGCTTGTTGGGGCAGGGTGAAGCTTTCTTT.

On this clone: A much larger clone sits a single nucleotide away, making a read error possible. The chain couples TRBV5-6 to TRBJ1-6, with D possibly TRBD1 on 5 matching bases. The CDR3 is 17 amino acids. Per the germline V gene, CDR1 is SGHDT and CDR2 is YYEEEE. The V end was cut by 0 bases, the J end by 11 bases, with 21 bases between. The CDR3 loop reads CASSLGLGTLTNTPLHF. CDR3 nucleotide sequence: TGTGCCAGCAGCTTGGGCCTCGGGACCCTGACCAATACACCCCTCCACTTT.

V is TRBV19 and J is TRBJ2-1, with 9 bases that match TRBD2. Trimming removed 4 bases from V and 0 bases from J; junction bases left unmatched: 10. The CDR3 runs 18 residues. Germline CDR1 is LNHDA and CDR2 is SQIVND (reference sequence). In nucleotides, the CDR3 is TGTGCCAGTAGTAGGGGTCTAGCGGGGCTCATCTCCTACAATGAGCAGTTCTTC. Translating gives CASSRGLAGLISYNEQFF.